This section outlines one T cell receptor (beta chain) sequence together with its context. Its antigen specificity is not known. There are no base qualities to consult, and no much larger clone falls within one base. The collaborating institutions used their own protocols to collect whole blood in K2EDTA tubes. Collaborator samples were shipped for TCRbeta analysis as frozen whole blood, isolated PBMCs, or DNA extracted from either sample type. This entry is derived from a study of blood T cell repertoires in COVID-19 (TCRdb year 2020). For the study in its entirety: Collaborator samples came from the United States, Italy and Spain and covered acute and convalescent phases of COVID-19. The prospective study material was composed of cDNA or gDNA derived from T cells, B-cell-depleted T cells, or PBMCs. The dataset comprised deeply sampled blood TCRbeta repertoires from subjects exposed to, actively infected with, or recovered from COVID-19. The repertoires were released in a freely available public database intended as a resource for research on the immune response to SARS-CoV-2. Samples came from the ongoing ImmuneRACE study (first 160 participants) plus 1,254 subjects from 6 global collaborators. Sample metadata almost always included a de-identified subject ID, COVID-19 status, age in years and sex. Where available, HLA class I and class II types were taken from metadata supplied by the sample provider and were not determined by assay-based typing.

TCRbeta CDR3 regions were amplified from genomic DNA using the immunoSEQ Assay, a bias-controlled multiplex PCR. As for how the authors treated the data: The number of nucleated cells in each sample was estimated from the amplification of reference gene primers within the assay. To quantify the absolute abundance of each unique TCRbeta CDR3 rearrangement, sequence reads were collapsed and filtered. For each sample, productive Simpson clonality was calculated as the square root of Simpson's diversity index across productive rearrangements. TCRdb carries this immuneACCESS record with in-frame sequences only. Its versions omit some clonotypes, under half of them owing to an unresolved V gene in the studies checked, with the rest unexplained. V, J and clone size were drawn from that table, and D and trimming were deduced from the DNA. The sample profile shows 130,000 to 150,000 clones; 85% of them were found once. About 3% of the sample goes to the ten largest clones.

The cysteine opens and the phenylalanine closes a CDR3 of 17 amino acids. Kept here is only the CDR3 DNA, which spans 51 bases and is read in frame from base 1. Clipping removes 3 bases from V and 3 bases from J, with 7 as the unmatched junction base count. Per the germline V gene (reference sequence), MNHEY is the CDR1 and SMNVEV is the CDR2. Points the paper makes about the study in general: Clinical and demographic metadata were provided uncurated, with the amount varying by source and participant.

The TCR comes from a woman aged 40 to 55 with active or convalescent COVID-19. Recombination connected TRBV27 to TRBJ2-2, and 10 junctional nucleotides match TRBD2. The sequenced sample consisted of peripheral blood. The CDR3 has the sequence CASSFYPTSGYTGELFF. The DNA sequence is TGTGCCAGCAGTTTCTACCCGACTAGCGGGTACACCGGGGAGCTGTTTTTT.